A selection of T cell receptor beta chains follows, all from one sample in a study of vaccination effects on CD4 cells after COVID-19. Their recognized antigens are unknown. The repertoire was sequenced with immunoSEQ multiplex PCR; TCRdb's copy has only in-frame clones and lacks some. Here the sample spans 30,000 to 40,000 clones, approximately 70% being singletons. Sequencing was performed on CD4+ T cells from PBMCs cultured with SARS-CoV-2 spike peptides, taken before COVID-19 vaccination. The origin of the receptors is a human donor who received a COVID-19 vaccine. CDR3s include the opening cysteine and the closing phenylalanine or tryptophan. The D gene is left open where the match is weak. For some rows the clone size is stated as once, few or many, or as a class when expanded; others skip it.

v_gene: TRBV18; abundance: .; d_gene: .; j_gene: TRBJ1-1; CDR3aa: CASSPGSNTEAFF; CDR3nt: TGTGCCAGCTCACCGGGGTCGAACACTGAAGCTTTCTTT
v_gene: TRBV2; abundance: .; d_gene: .; j_gene: TRBJ1-2; CDR3aa: CASKRQSYGYTF; CDR3nt: TGTGCCAGCAAGCGGCAGAGCTATGGCTACACCTTC
v_gene: TRBV4-2; abundance: .; d_gene: .; j_gene: TRBJ1-4; CDR3aa: CASSPGGRSNEKLFF; CDR3nt: TGTGCCAGCAGCCCGGGGGGCAGGTCCAATGAAAAACTGTTTTTT
v_gene: TRBV30; abundance: few; d_gene: TRBD2; j_gene: TRBJ2-2; CDR3aa: CAARTGLAVTGELFF; CDR3nt: TGTGCCGCCCGCACGGGACTAGCGGTCACCGGGGAGCTGTTTTTT
v_gene: TRBV11-2; abundance: few; d_gene: .; j_gene: TRBJ1-2; CDR3aa: CASSLEGGTNYGYTF; CDR3nt: TGTGCCAGCAGCTTAGAGGGCGGAACTAACTATGGCTACACCTTC
v_gene: TRBV7-7; abundance: .; d_gene: .; j_gene: TRBJ1-3; CDR3aa: CASSLHGTDTIYF; CDR3nt: TGTGCTAGCAGCTTACACGGGACCGACACCATATATTTT
v_gene: TRBV28; abundance: .; d_gene: .; j_gene: TRBJ2-7; CDR3aa: CASSLGGRQGSYEQYF; CDR3nt: TGTGCCAGCAGTTTAGGAGGCAGGCAGGGATCCTACGAGCAGTACTTC
v_gene: TRBV18; abundance: .; d_gene: .; j_gene: TRBJ2-5; CDR3aa: CASSREGTQYF; CDR3nt: TGTGCCAGCTCACGCGAGGGGACCCAGTACTTC
v_gene: TRBV3-1/TRBV3-2; abundance: .; d_gene: .; j_gene: TRBJ1-2; CDR3aa: CASSQVQGNYGYTF; CDR3nt: TGTGCCAGCAGCCAAGTGCAGGGTAACTATGGCTACACCTTC
v_gene: TRBV28; abundance: few; d_gene: .; j_gene: TRBJ1-2; CDR3aa: CASSASRVRGYTF; CDR3nt: TGTGCCAGCAGTGCCTCCAGGGTACGGGGCTACACCTTC
v_gene: TRBV7-2; abundance: .; d_gene: .; j_gene: TRBJ2-7; CDR3aa: CASSSLGAYEQYF; CDR3nt: TGTGCCAGCAGCTCCCTGGGGGCCTACGAGCAGTACTTC
v_gene: TRBV27; abundance: .; d_gene: .; j_gene: TRBJ1-5; CDR3aa: CASSLRGNQPQHF; CDR3nt: TGTGCCAGCAGTTTAAGGGGAAACCAGCCCCAGCATTTT
v_gene: TRBV28; abundance: few; d_gene: .; j_gene: TRBJ1-5; CDR3aa: CASSLRGLFSYSNQPQHF; CDR3nt: TGTGCCAGCAGTTTACGGGGCCTCTTCTCCTATAGCAATCAGCCCCAGCATTTT
v_gene: TRBV4-1; abundance: .; d_gene: TRBD2; j_gene: TRBJ2-2; CDR3aa: CASSPSRGRGGTGELFF; CDR3nt: TGCGCCAGCAGCCCTTCGAGGGGGCGGGGGGGCACCGGGGAGCTGTTTTTT
v_gene: TRBV6-4; abundance: .; d_gene: .; j_gene: TRBJ2-3; CDR3aa: CASALTPSNTDTQYF; CDR3nt: TGTGCCAGCGCCTTGACCCCTTCCAACACAGATACGCAGTATTTT
v_gene: TRBV6-4; abundance: .; d_gene: .; j_gene: TRBJ2-3; CDR3aa: CASSDGSTDTQYF; CDR3nt: TGTGCCAGCAGTGACGGGAGCACAGATACGCAGTATTTT
v_gene: TRBV7-9; abundance: .; d_gene: TRBD2; j_gene: TRBJ2-3; CDR3aa: CASSPIGLAGGTQYF; CDR3nt: TGTGCCAGCAGCCCAATCGGCCTAGCGGGGGGTACGCAGTATTTT
v_gene: TRBV5-1; abundance: .; d_gene: TRBD1; j_gene: TRBJ2-5; CDR3aa: CASSLTGDGETQYF; CDR3nt: TGCGCCAGCAGCTTGACAGGGGATGGAGAGACCCAGTACTTC
v_gene: TRBV4-1; abundance: .; d_gene: .; j_gene: TRBJ2-5; CDR3aa: CASSQGATDVETQYF; CDR3nt: TGCGCCAGCAGCCAAGGGGCAACAGACGTAGAGACCCAGTACTTC
v_gene: TRBV7-3; abundance: .; d_gene: TRBD1; j_gene: TRBJ1-2; CDR3aa: CASSLRGGTADGYTF; CDR3nt: TGTGCCAGCAGCTTAAGGGGGGGGACAGCCGATGGCTACACCTTC
v_gene: TRBV30; abundance: .; d_gene: .; j_gene: TRBJ2-4; CDR3aa: CAWSFPGNSAKNIQYF; CDR3nt: TGTGCCTGGAGTTTCCCCGGGAATTCAGCCAAAAACATTCAGTACTTC
v_gene: TRBV5-4; abundance: .; d_gene: TRBD1; j_gene: TRBJ2-5; CDR3aa: CASSIGQGRETQYF; CDR3nt: TGTGCCAGCAGCATCGGACAGGGCCGGGAGACCCAGTACTTC
v_gene: TRBV19; abundance: .; d_gene: .; j_gene: TRBJ1-2; CDR3aa: CATGLSNRYGYTF; CDR3nt: TGTGCCACGGGACTTTCCAACCGATATGGCTACACCTTC